Below are 29 T cell receptor beta chains sequenced from a single sample in a study of blood T cell repertoires in COVID-19. TCRdb's copy holds only in-frame clones and misses some; the assay was immunoSEQ multiplex PCR. The sample has about 140,000 clones, around nine tenths seen once. Specimen: peripheral blood. The receptors derive from a woman in her thirties or forties with acute or convalescent COVID-19.

This chain links TRBV18 with TRBJ2-5; a weak D match, TRBD2 (5 bases). Germline-derived CDR1 and CDR2 are KGHSH and LQKENI. Deletions cut 1 base from V and 9 bases from J, with 12 bases between. This CDR3 is 13 amino acids long. This chain's CDR3 is CASSPQKGVAQYF. The CDR3 nucleotides read TGTGCCAGCTCACCACAGAAGGGAGTGGCCCAGTACTTC.

The chain has TRBV19 and TRBJ1-2; unclear D gene. Germline V gene lookup returns CDR1 LNHDA and CDR2 SQIVND (reference sequence). This CDR3 contains 12 residues. V was trimmed by 9 bases and J by 4 bases, leaving 12 bases between them. The CDR3 reads CASNSLGYGYTF. Written as DNA, the CDR3 is TGTGCCAGCAATTCTCTCGGCTATGGCTACACCTTC.

The rearrangement uses TRBV7-3 and TRBJ1-6; 7 nucleotides agree with TRBD1. CDR1 SGHTA and CDR2 FQGTGA come from the germline V gene. J was trimmed by 7 bases and V by 5 bases; bases with no gene match: 2. This CDR3 comprises 13 residues. The CDR3 bases are TGTGCCAGCAGCCAGACAGGGAATTCACCCCTCCACTTT. This gives the protein CASSQTGNSPLHF.

The chain uses TRBV4-3 and TRBJ2-3, with a tentative D call TRBD1 (6 bases). Trimming removed 0 bases from V and 4 bases from J, with 14 bases in between. CDR3 length: 16 residues. Germline V gene lookup returns CDR1 LGHNA and CDR2 YSLEER. DNA for the CDR3: TGCGCCAGCAGCCAAGATAGAGGGGGTTTCGCAGATACGCAGTATTTT. It translates to CASSQDRGGFADTQYF.

The V gene is TRBV4-1, the J gene TRBJ1-6, with D hard to call. CDR3 length: 15 amino acids. CDR1 is MGHRA and CDR2 is YSYEKL in the germline V gene. The V end was cut by 5 bases, the J end by 7 bases, with 15 bases between. For the CDR3, the DNA is TGCGCCAGCAGCTGGGTCCCGGGTTTCAATTCACCCCTCCACTTT. This codes for CASSWVPGFNSPLHF.

This chain links TRBV20-1 with TRBJ2-1; perhaps TRBD1 as D (5 bases). CDR1 and CDR2 (germline): DFQATT, SNEGSKA (reference sequence). The germline V and J ends were trimmed by 4 bases and 9 bases, with 10 bases remaining between them. The CDR3 consists of 11 residues. CDR3 nucleotide sequence: TGCAGTGCTAAGCCAGGGATTGAGCAGTTCTTC. Its protein is CSAKPGIEQFF.

The rearrangement links TRBV12-5 to TRBJ2-1, with D unresolved. The CDR3 consists of 13 residues. In germline, CDR1 is LGHNT, CDR2 FRNRAP. Trimming cost V 4 bases and J 6 bases, with 10 bases left between them. CDR3 amino acids: CASGSGAFNEQFF. In nucleotides, the CDR3 is TGTGCTAGTGGTTCCGGAGCCTTCAATGAGCAGTTCTTC.

The chain is built from TRBV19 and TRBJ2-3; 8 bases line up with TRBD1. Unmatched junction bases numbered 10, after V lost 6 bases and J lost 2 bases. CDR3 length: 16 amino acids. CDR1 is LNHDA and CDR2 is SQIVND in the germline V gene (reference sequence). In nucleotides, the CDR3 is TGTGCCAGTAGCGGTGAGCGGACAGGGTACACAGATACGCAGTATTTT. Translating it yields CASSGERTGYTDTQYF.

This chain joins TRBV7-2 and TRBJ2-7, with a possible D match to TRBD1 (6 bases). The CDR3 sequence is 15 residues long. Germline V gives CDR1 SGHTA, CDR2 FQGNSA. V was trimmed by 5 bases and J by 7 bases, leaving 21 bases between them. CDR3 DNA: TGTGCCAGCAGCCCATGGGTAGGGGGAAGTGGGGAGCAGTACTTC. Protein: CASSPWVGGSGEQYF.

The sample holds one count of this clone. This chain uses TRBV15 with TRBJ2-5; 9 bases agree with TRBD1. Germline CDR1 reads LNHNV; CDR2 reads YYDKDF (reference sequence). The length of the CDR3 is 21 residues. Germline trimming cut 5 bases from V and 2 bases from J; bases unmatched to any gene: 24. The CDR3 spells CATSGNRGRIGLLVQQETQYF. The CDR3 DNA sequence: TGTGCCACCAGCGGAAACAGGGGGCGCATCGGCCTACTAGTGCAGCAAGAGACCCAGTACTTC.

In nucleotides, the CDR3 is TGTGCCACCAGCACAGACTTCTTATGGACAGGGAATAGCAATCAGCCCCAGCATTTT. Its protein is CATSTDFLWTGNSNQPQHF. V gene TRBV15 combines with J gene TRBJ1-5; TRBD1 aligns across 8 bases. Per the germline V gene, CDR1 is LNHNV and CDR2 is YYDKDF (reference sequence). The V and J ends lost 4 bases and 0 bases, in that order; junction bases with no gene match: 14. The CDR3 extends over 19 amino acids.

Here the CDR3 reads CASRKTSYGYTF. Here the CDR3 DNA reads TGTGCCAGCAGGAAAACGAGTTATGGCTACACCTTC. The V and J genes are TRBV28 and TRBJ1-2; the D is unclear. V shed 6 bases and J shed 5 bases, with 10 bases lying between them. This CDR3 region has 12 residues. Germline assignment: CDR1 MDHEN and CDR2 SYDVKM.

The chain is built from TRBV19 and TRBJ2-1; D remains ambiguous. V gave up 0 bases and J gave up 0 bases, with 9 bases separating them. The CDR3 length is 16 residues. The V gene's germline CDR1 is LNHDA and CDR2 SQIVND (reference sequence). The CDR3 is CASSIEYWSSYNEQFF. CDR3 DNA sequence: TGTGCCAGTAGTATAGAATACTGGAGCTCCTACAATGAGCAGTTCTTC.

CDR3 sequence: CASRPGQGGDNEQFF. CDR3 coding DNA: TGCGCCAGCAGGCCCGGTCAGGGAGGTGACAATGAGCAGTTCTTC. The chain joins TRBV5-1 to TRBJ2-1, with D maybe TRBD2 (6 bases). From germline, CDR1 is SGHRS and CDR2 YFSETQ. V was shortened by 5 bases and J by 5 bases, with 17 bases between the two germline ends. The CDR3 sequence is 15 residues long.

The rearrangement links TRBV30 to TRBJ2-7, with 9 positions matching TRBD1. This CDR3 region has 13 residues. Germline values: CDR1 GTSNPN, CDR2 SVGIG (reference sequence). Germline trimming cut 1 base from V and 7 bases from J; bases unmatched to any gene: 5. The CDR3 here is CAWSGGTGQEQYF. The DNA of the CDR3 is TGTGCCTGGAGTGGGGGGACAGGGCAAGAGCAGTACTTC.

The CDR3 sequence is CASSLSSPYMIGVGANVLTF. The CDR3 region has the DNA TGTGCCAGCAGTTTATCGAGCCCCTATATGATAGGGGTAGGGGCCAACGTCCTGACTTTC. V and J are TRBV27 and TRBJ2-6, with D possibly being TRBD1 (5 bases). V lost 0 bases to trimming and J lost 4 bases, with 22 bases between them. The CDR3 is made up of 20 amino acids. CDR1 and CDR2 from the germline V gene are MNHEY and SMNVEV (reference sequence).

This chain's CDR3 is CASSLVGLGIQPQHF. The CDR3 region has the DNA TGTGCCAGCAGCTTAGTGGGACTGGGGATTCAGCCCCAGCATTTT. J is TRBJ1-5 and V is TRBV7-2; D perhaps matches TRBD1 (5 bases). V lost 1 base and J 6 bases, leaving 13 bases between the germline ends. Germline assignment: CDR1 SGHTA and CDR2 FQGNSA. This CDR3 comprises 15 residues.

V usage is TRBV18 and J usage is TRBJ2-1; D is perhaps TRBD2 (6 bases). The germline V and J ends were trimmed by 5 bases and 5 bases, with 10 bases remaining between them. Germline loops: CDR1 KGHSH, CDR2 LQKENI. CDR3 size: 13 residues. CDR3 region: CASSARGDNEQFF. The CDR3 DNA follows: TGTGCCAGCTCAGCACGCGGGGACAATGAGCAGTTCTTC.

The chain joins TRBV7-2 to TRBJ1-3, with 7 bases that match TRBD1. The trim removed 5 bases at V and 2 bases at J, leaving 9 bases unmatched. The CDR3 length is 16 residues. CDR1 and CDR2 from the germline V gene are SGHTA and FQGNSA. CDR3 nucleotide sequence: TGTGCCAGCAGCCTTTTGGGACAGAGTACTGGAAACACCATATATTTT. The encoded protein is CASSLLGQSTGNTIYF. The full variable domain, in which reference TRBV7-2 and TRBJ1-3 provide the parts outside the CDR3, is GAGVSQSPSNKVTEKGKDVELRCDPISGHTALYWYRQSLGQGLEFLIYFQGNSAPDKSGLPSDRFSAERTGGSVSTLTIQRTQQEDSAVYLCASSLLGQSTGNTIYFGEGSWLTVV.

The chain links TRBV11-2 to TRBJ2-4, with 13 bases aligning to TRBD2. Germline V lookup: CDR1 SGHAT, CDR2 FQNNGV. The CDR3 length is 17 residues. Trimming removed 1 base from V and 6 bases from J; junction bases left unmatched: 6. The CDR3 loop is CASSLGRLAGGGNIQYF. CDR3 coding DNA: TGTGCCAGCAGCTTAGGTAGACTAGCGGGAGGAGGAAACATTCAGTACTTC.

CDR3 sequence reads: CASSLERPPDTQYF. CDR3 in DNA: TGTGCCAGCAGCTTAGAGAGGCCCCCAGATACGCAGTATTTT. J is TRBJ2-3 and V is TRBV7-2; D unresolved. Germline V lookup: CDR1 SGHTA, CDR2 FQGNSA. The CDR3 runs to 14 residues. The V gene lost 1 base and the J gene lost 4 bases, with 9 bases spanning the gap.

The V and J genes are TRBV7-9 and TRBJ2-1, with D possibly TRBD2 on 5 matching bases. The germline V and J ends were trimmed by 8 bases and 0 bases, with 11 bases remaining between them. Germline CDR1 SEHNR, CDR2 FQNEAQ (reference sequence). This CDR3 contains 14 residues. In DNA, the CDR3 is TGTGCCAGCGGTGTCCGGGACTCCTACAATGAGCAGTTCTTC. Its translation is CASGVRDSYNEQFF.

The V gene is TRBV19, the J gene TRBJ2-2, with TRBD1 matching 10 bases. CDR1 is LNHDA, CDR2 SQIVND, per germline (reference sequence). The V and J ends lost 7 bases and 6 bases, in that order; junction bases with no gene match: 8. The CDR3 totals 15 residues. DNA for the CDR3: TGTGCCAGTAAAGGGTCAGACAGGGGGCCCGGGGAGCTGTTTTTT. Amino acid sequence: CASKGSDRGPGELFF. Based on the CDR3 plus reference TRBV19 and TRBJ2-2, the full variable domain is DGGITQSPKYLFRKEGQNVTLSCEQNLNHDAMYWYRQDPGQGLRLIYYSQIVNDFQKGDIAEGYSVSREKKESFPLTVTSAQKNPTAFYLCASKGSDRGPGELFFGEGSRLTVL.

This clone has only one observation. The J gene is TRBJ1-2, the V gene TRBV6-5; 8 bases are a match to TRBD1. The J segment lost 2 bases and the V segment lost 7 bases, leaving 6 bases of the junction unmatched. The CDR3 totals 14 residues. CDR1 MNHEY and CDR2 SVGAGI come from the germline V gene. DNA for the CDR3: TGTGCCAGCAATTCAGGGGGCAGGAACTATGGCTACACCTTC. Translation gives CASNSGGRNYGYTF.

The genes are TRBV2 and TRBJ2-3; D is perhaps TRBD2 (6 bases). CDR1 and CDR2 from the germline V gene are SNHLY and FYNNEI. The germline V and J ends were trimmed by 7 bases and 6 bases, with 23 bases remaining between them. CDR3 length equals 16 residues. The CDR3 protein is CASTPNEAGPPDTQYF. CDR3 coding DNA: TGTGCCAGCACCCCGAATGAAGCGGGCCCCCCGGATACGCAGTATTTT.

The chain couples TRBV29-1 to TRBJ2-1; 10 bases match TRBD1. Germline V gives CDR1 SQVTM, CDR2 ANQGSEA. The CDR3 sequence is 13 residues long. V gave up 4 bases and J gave up 6 bases; unmatched junction bases: 3. The CDR3 nucleotides read TGCAGCGTTGGGGGACAGGGGCTCAATGAGCAGTTCTTC. The encoded protein is CSVGGQGLNEQFF.

The chain is built from TRBV27 and TRBJ2-7; tentatively, D is TRBD1 (6 bases). The germline V gene encodes CDR1 MNHEY and CDR2 SMNVEV (reference sequence). Trimming left V 7 bases short and J 6 bases short, with 16 bases between. The CDR3 contains 13 residues. The chain's CDR3 is CASTDLHRAEQYF. The CDR3 DNA reads TGTGCCAGCACCGATCTACACAGGGCCGAGCAGTACTTC.

The chain links TRBV19 to TRBJ1-2, with 12 bases identical to TRBD1. Germline V lookup: CDR1 LNHDA, CDR2 SQIVND (reference sequence). V lost 9 bases to trimming and J lost 8 bases; unmatched junction nucleotides: 16. CDR3 length: 16 amino acids. The CDR3 sequence: CASSQPPGQGARGYTF. CDR3 bases: TGTGCCAGCAGCCAACCGCCGGGACAGGGGGCCAGAGGCTACACCTTC.

The count of this clone is one. The rearrangement links TRBV7-8 to TRBJ2-1; a weak D match, TRBD2 (5 bases). The CDR3 spans 12 residues. V was clipped by 5 bases and J by 15 bases, with 17 bases between them. From germline, CDR1 is SGHVS and CDR2 FQNEAQ. CDR3 DNA sequence: TGTGCCAGCAGCCCCCTAACTAGAACTCCGTTCTTC. This encodes CASSPLTRTPFF.